The next 16 T cell receptor beta chains were all read from a single sample in a study of a mutant IDH1 vaccine in newly diagnosed glioma. Sequenced by immunoSEQ multiplex PCR; TCRdb stores in-frame clones only, minus some. The top ten clones hold over 2% of a sample with 50,000 or so clones, roughly 88% of them seen once. Time point here: baseline, week 1 (first vaccination visit). Treatment: pre-vaccination baseline after standard-of-care therapy. This sample comprised PBMCs, obtained from a glioma patient treated with radiotherapy, temozolomide or both. The receptors derive from a man aged 35 to 55 with glioma.

The rearrangement links TRBV6-6 to TRBJ2-3; D is undetermined. Germline V gene data show CDR1 as MNHNY and CDR2 as SVGAGI (reference sequence). The CDR3 has 15 residues. Trimming cost V 0 bases and J 2 bases, with 9 bases left between them. The CDR3 region is CASSYSAGVTDTQYF. In nucleotides, the CDR3 is TGTGCCAGCAGTTACTCGGCAGGAGTCACAGATACGCAGTATTTT.

J is TRBJ2-7 and V is TRBV6-6, with TRBD1 as a possible D gene (7 bases). Trimming pared 7 bases from V and 4 bases from J, leaving 20 bases between. The germline V gene encodes CDR1 MNHNY and CDR2 SVGAGI (reference sequence). The CDR3 has 15 residues. The CDR3 is CASTSRAGGPYEQYF. For the CDR3, the DNA is TGTGCCAGCACTTCTAGGGCAGGGGGGCCGTACGAGCAGTACTTC.

This chain links TRBV7-2 with TRBJ1-4; D is possibly TRBD1 (5 bases). Germline CDR1 and CDR2: SGHTA and FQGNSA. V was cut by 4 bases and J by 8 bases, with 14 bases left in between. The CDR3 loop spans 14 amino acids. The CDR3 reads CASSWGGVREKLFF. In DNA, the CDR3 is TGTGCCAGCAGCTGGGGGGGGGTTAGGGAAAAACTGTTTTTT.

This rearrangement joins TRBV2 to TRBJ1-2; unclear D gene. The germline V gene has CDR1 SNHLY and CDR2 FYNNEI. This CDR3 contains 12 residues. With 5 bases removed from V and 5 bases from J, the gap between germline ends came to 9 bases. The CDR3 bases are TGTGCCAGCAGTACAGATACTTATGGCTACACCTTC. Translation gives CASSTDTYGYTF.

The chain combines TRBV6-6 with TRBJ1-5; D call uncertain. This CDR3 comprises 14 residues. The germline CDR1 and CDR2 sequences are MNHNY and SVGAGI (reference sequence). V dropped 6 bases and J dropped 7 bases, with 16 bases sitting between them. This chain's CDR3 is CASSSEGGSQPQHF. DNA of the CDR3: TGTGCCAGCAGCTCCGAGGGTGGATCGCAGCCCCAGCATTTT.

The chain is built from TRBV6-5 and TRBJ2-7; possible D gene TRBD1, 5 bases. This CDR3 region has 12 residues. The germline CDR1 and CDR2 sequences are MNHEY and SVGAGI. The germline V and J ends were trimmed by 4 bases and 3 bases, with 7 bases remaining between them. The CDR3 bases are TGTGCCAGCAGTTTAGACAGCTACGAGCAGTACTTC. Translated: CASSLDSYEQYF.

This chain uses TRBV19 with TRBJ2-7; D perhaps matches TRBD1 (6 bases). The V and J ends lost 5 bases and 2 bases respectively, with 10 bases between them. The CDR3 has 13 residues. Germline assignment: CDR1 LNHDA and CDR2 SQIVND (reference sequence). DNA of the CDR3: TGTGCCAGTAGTTGGGGGACACCCTACGAGCAGTACTTC. Translating gives CASSWGTPYEQYF.

J is TRBJ2-1 and V is TRBV28; 7 bases fit TRBD2. Germline values: CDR1 MDHEN, CDR2 SYDVKM. The CDR3 runs 12 residues. The trim removed 5 bases at V and 8 bases at J, leaving 3 bases unmatched. DNA of the CDR3: TGTGCCAGCAGTATACGGGAGGATGAGCAGTTCTTC. This gives the protein CASSIREDEQFF.

The chain carries TRBV18 and TRBJ1-5; TRBD1 agrees at 8 bases. Looked up from germline, CDR1 is KGHSH and CDR2 is LQKENI. V lost 3 bases and J lost 7; bases outside the gene matches: 5. This CDR3 is built from 14 residues. CDR3 sequence reads: CASSPDRGNQPQHF. The CDR3 DNA reads as TGTGCCAGCTCACCTGACAGGGGAAACCAGCCCCAGCATTTT. Looking up the rest from reference TRBV18 and TRBJ1-5 gives the full variable domain: NAGVMQNPRHLVRRRGQEARLRCSPMKGHSHVYWYRQLPEEGLKFMVYLQKENIIDESGMPKERFSAEFPKEGPSILRIQQVVRGDSAAYFCASSPDRGNQPQHFGDGTRLSIL.

The CDR3 spells CASSRPGQTAEQYF. CDR3 in DNA: TGTGCCAGCAGCAGACCGGGACAGACTGCCGAGCAGTACTTC. The chain combines TRBV21-1 with TRBJ2-7; TRBD1, the table's D call, lacks a check against the DNA. TRBV21-1 is annotated as a pseudogene. The CDR3 extends over 14 amino acids.

J is TRBJ1-1 and V is TRBV18; perhaps TRBD1 as D (6 bases). The germline CDR1 and CDR2 sequences are KGHSH and LQKENI. V gave up 0 bases and J gave up 8 bases, with 13 bases separating them. The CDR3 contains 14 residues. CDR3 protein: CASSPPDRKKEAFF. Written as DNA, the CDR3 is TGTGCCAGCTCACCACCCGACAGGAAAAAAGAAGCTTTCTTT. The full variable domain, completed using reference TRBV18 and TRBJ1-1, is NAGVMQNPRHLVRRRGQEARLRCSPMKGHSHVYWYRQLPEEGLKFMVYLQKENIIDESGMPKERFSAEFPKEGPSILRIQQVVRGDSAAYFCASSPPDRKKEAFFGQGTRLTVV.

This clone was seen more than once but under ten times. V gene TRBV29-1 combines with J gene TRBJ1-1; tentatively, D is TRBD1 (5 bases). This CDR3 spans 13 amino acids. Germline V gene data show CDR1 as SQVTM and CDR2 as ANQGSEA. With 7 bases removed from V and 7 bases from J, the gap between germline ends came to 19 bases. The CDR3 DNA sequence: TGCAGCGCCAGATTTCGAACAGGAAATGAAGCTTTCTTT. It is translated as CSARFRTGNEAFF.

The chain has TRBV7-2 and TRBJ2-1; D gene unclear. The V gene's germline CDR1 is SGHTA and CDR2 FQGNSA. The CDR3 extends over 13 amino acids. V shed 1 base and J shed 11 bases, with 12 bases lying between them. CDR3 sequence (DNA): TGTGCCAGCAGCTTAGAGGGCGTAGACCAGCAGTTCTTC. It encodes CASSLEGVDQQFF.

The chain employs TRBV10-3 and TRBJ2-1; D is unclear. The CDR3 totals 12 residues. Germline-derived CDR1 and CDR2 are ENHRY and SYGVKD. The V gene lost 6 bases and the J gene lost 8 bases, with 11 bases spanning the gap. The CDR3 here is CAISASVYEQFF. CDR3 sequence (DNA): TGTGCCATCAGCGCCTCCGTCTATGAGCAGTTCTTC.

The chain couples TRBV7-9 to TRBJ1-2; 8 positions match TRBD1. Trimming took 2 bases from V and 3 from J; bases not matched to a gene: 5. The CDR3 contains 15 residues. The germline V gene encodes CDR1 SEHNR and CDR2 FQNEAQ (reference sequence). The chain's CDR3 is CASSLISGGHYGYTF. In DNA, the CDR3 is TGTGCCAGCAGCTTAATATCAGGGGGCCACTATGGCTACACCTTC.

V is TRBV5-8 and J is TRBJ1-5; no firm D call. The V gene's germline CDR1 is SGHTS and CDR2 YDEGEE. This CDR3 is 15 amino acids long. V gave up 0 bases and J gave up 6 bases, with 13 bases separating them. The chain's CDR3 is CASSLGSSVPQPQHF. In nucleotides, the CDR3 is TGTGCCAGCAGCTTGGGGTCGTCGGTTCCTCAGCCCCAGCATTTT. Variable domain in full (rest from reference TRBV5-8 and TRBJ1-5): EAGVTQSPTHLIKTRGQQATLRCSPISGHTSVYWYQQALGLGLQFLLWYDEGEERNRGNFPPRFSGRQFPNYSSELNVNALELEDSALYLCASSLGSSVPQPQHFGDGTRLSIL.